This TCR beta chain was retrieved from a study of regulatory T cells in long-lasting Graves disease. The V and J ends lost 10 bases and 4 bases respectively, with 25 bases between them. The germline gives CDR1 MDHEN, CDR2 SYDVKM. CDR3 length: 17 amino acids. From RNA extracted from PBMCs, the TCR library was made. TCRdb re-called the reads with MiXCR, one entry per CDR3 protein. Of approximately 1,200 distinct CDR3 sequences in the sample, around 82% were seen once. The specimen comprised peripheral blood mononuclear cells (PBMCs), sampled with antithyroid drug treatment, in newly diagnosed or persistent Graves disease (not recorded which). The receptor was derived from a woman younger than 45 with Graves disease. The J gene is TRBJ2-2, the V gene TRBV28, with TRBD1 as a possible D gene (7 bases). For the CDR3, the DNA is TGTGCCACATGTTTGTCGTATCGACAGGGAGGCACCGGGGAGCTGTTTTTT. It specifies CATCLSYRQGGTGELFF.